This T cell receptor (beta chain) comes out of a study of response to subunit inactivated influenza vaccine. Using its own MiXCR run on the RT-PCR reads, TCRdb lists one record per CDR3 protein. The data show over 450,000 distinct CDR3 sequences, 10% to 15% seen once. This TCR was sampled from a man in his forties or fifties who received an inactivated influenza vaccine. The specimen was PBMCs from blood, collected roughly 45 days after vaccination.

Here the CDR3 DNA reads TGTGCCAGCCTACCGGCGGGGGCTAGGACAGATACGCAGTATTTT. Protein: CASLPAGARTDTQYF. This chain joins TRBV18 and TRBJ2-3; TRBD2 might be the D (7 bases). CDR1 KGHSH and CDR2 LQKENI come from the germline V gene. CDR3 length: 15 amino acids. The V end lost 8 bases, the J end lost 3 bases, and 18 bases lay between the germline ends.